This passage covers 17 T cell receptor beta chains from one sample sequenced in a study of blood T cell repertoires in COVID-19. Generated by immunoSEQ multiplex PCR, the TCRdb table keeps only in-frame clones and is missing some. The sample records around 200,000 clones, around 80% being singletons. The source material was PBMCs or T cells enriched from blood (not recorded which). Every receptor here comes from a woman in her thirties or forties with acute COVID-19.

This sequence joins TRBV30 and TRBJ1-5; no definite D call. Germline V gene sequence: CDR1 GTSNPN, CDR2 SVGIG (reference sequence). The length of the CDR3 is 15 residues. With 0 bases removed from V and 2 bases from J, the gap between germline ends came to 11 bases. CDR3 bases: TGTGCCTGGAGTGTAGTTGGCGGGGGCAATCAGCCCCAGCATTTT. It specifies CAWSVVGGGNQPQHF.

J is TRBJ1-2 and V is TRBV5-1; TRBD1 matches 7 bases. This CDR3 has 15 amino acids. The V gene's germline CDR1 is SGHRS and CDR2 YFSETQ. Trimming removed 4 bases from V and 8 bases from J; junction bases left unmatched: 14. The CDR3 here is CASSVTGTASWGYTF. Written as DNA, the CDR3 is TGCGCCAGCAGCGTCACCGGGACAGCCAGTTGGGGCTACACCTTC.

There are a few counts of this clone. V is TRBV5-1 and J is TRBJ1-5; D is perhaps TRBD1 (6 bases). Trimming left V 6 bases short and J 5 bases short, with 15 bases between. The CDR3 length is 14 residues. Germline CDR1 and CDR2: SGHRS and YFSETQ. CDR3 residues: CASKRDTQDQPQHF. Written as DNA, the CDR3 is TGCGCCAGCAAAAGGGACACCCAGGATCAGCCCCAGCATTTT.

The chain links TRBV28 to TRBJ1-4; D is uncertain. Germline V gene lookup returns CDR1 MDHEN and CDR2 SYDVKM. With 7 bases removed from V and 5 bases from J, the gap between germline ends came to 17 bases. The CDR3 runs 15 residues. CDR3 region: CASKSIGISNEKLFF. As DNA, the CDR3 is TGTGCCAGCAAATCTATCGGGATCTCAAATGAAAAACTGTTTTTT.

The chain carries TRBV28 and TRBJ1-5; the D is unclear. The germline gives CDR1 MDHEN, CDR2 SYDVKM. The ends were cut back, 5 bases at V and 3 bases at J, with 11 bases in the middle. CDR3 length: 14 residues. The CDR3 protein is CASSRSLYNQPQHF. CDR3 bases: TGTGCCAGCAGTCGTAGCTTATACAATCAGCCCCAGCATTTT.

V and J are TRBV5-6 and TRBJ1-4, with 10 bases that match TRBD1. V was pared by 3 bases and J by 6 bases, with 5 bases of the junction left unmatched. The germline gives CDR1 SGHDT, CDR2 YYEEEE. This CDR3 is 15 amino acids long. The CDR3 reads CASSWGTGVDEKLFF. In DNA form, the CDR3 reads TGTGCCAGCAGCTGGGGGACAGGGGTGGATGAAAAACTGTTTTTT.

CDR3 DNA: TGTGCCACCAGCAGACCCGCCACGAACGATGAGGAGACCCAGTACTTC. Amino acids: CATSRPATNDEETQYF. V usage is TRBV15 and J usage is TRBJ2-5; unclear D gene. With 2 bases removed from V and 5 bases from J, the gap between germline ends came to 18 bases. In germline, CDR1 is LNHNV, CDR2 YYDKDF (reference sequence). The length of the CDR3 is 16 residues.

This clone came up once. The genes are TRBV7-3 and TRBJ2-1; TRBD2 matches at 12 bases. This CDR3 contains 15 residues. Trimming at V came to 3 bases and at J to 8 bases, leaving 5 bases not matched to a gene. CDR1 is SGHTA and CDR2 is FQGTGA in the germline V gene. The CDR3 sequence is CASSLLAGGPDEQFF. The CDR3 nucleotides read TGTGCCAGCAGCTTGCTAGCGGGGGGGCCTGATGAGCAGTTCTTC.

The rearrangement links TRBV30 to TRBJ2-3; D might be TRBD2 (5 bases). The germline V and J ends were trimmed by 4 bases and 6 bases, with 8 bases remaining between them. This CDR3 spans 11 amino acids. Per the germline V gene, CDR1 is GTSNPN and CDR2 is SVGIG (reference sequence). The CDR3 DNA sequence: TGTGCCTGGACTAGCCAGGATACGCAGTATTTT. This translates into CAWTSQDTQYF.

V is TRBV11-2 and J is TRBJ1-6; unclear D gene. Trimming took 4 bases from V and 10 from J, leaving 8 bases between them. CDR3 length equals 12 residues. Germline assignment: CDR1 SGHAT and CDR2 FQNNGV. CDR3 amino acids: CASSSIPSPLHF. The CDR3 coding sequence is TGTGCCAGCAGCTCAATCCCCTCACCCCTCCACTTT.

The chain employs TRBV28 and TRBJ2-7; D perhaps matches TRBD1 (5 bases). The V gene lost 7 bases and the J gene lost 0 bases, with 10 bases spanning the gap. The germline V gene has CDR1 MDHEN and CDR2 SYDVKM. CDR3 length: 13 residues. CDR3 in DNA: TGTGCCAGCACGCCAGGGCCCTCCTACGAGCAGTACTTC. Protein product: CASTPGPSYEQYF. The entire variable domain, with the rest obtained from reference TRBV28 and TRBJ2-7, is as follows: DVKVTQSSRYLVKRTGEKVFLECVQDMDHENMFWYRQDPGLGLRLIYFSYDVKMKEKGDIPEGYSVSREKKERFSLILESASTNQTSMYLCASTPGPSYEQYFGPGTRLTVT.

The genes are TRBV28 and TRBJ1-3, with a possible D match to TRBD1 (6 bases). Per the germline V gene, CDR1 is MDHEN and CDR2 is SYDVKM. Trimming shortened V by 5 bases and J by 3 bases, and 17 bases separated the two germline ends. CDR3 length: 16 residues. Written as DNA, the CDR3 is TGTGCCAGCAGTGCGTCCAGGGGCCTGGGTGGAAACACCATATATTTT. Protein product: CASSASRGLGGNTIYF.

V usage is TRBV29-1 and J usage is TRBJ2-1; possible D gene TRBD1, 6 bases. The CDR3 totals 14 residues. Trimming removed 4 bases from V and 6 bases from J, with 16 bases in between. From germline, CDR1 is SQVTM and CDR2 ANQGSEA. The CDR3 DNA reads TGCAGCGTTGTTGGGCGTACAGGGACCAATGAGCAGTTCTTC. Its protein is CSVVGRTGTNEQFF.

The V and J genes are TRBV10-3 and TRBJ1-1; TRBD1 aligns across 8 bases. The CDR3 sequence is 14 residues long. Germline CDR1 and CDR2: ENHRY and SYGVKD. With V trimmed by 6 bases and J by 7 bases, 10 bases remained unmatched. The CDR3 bases are TGTGCCATCAGGCAAGACAGGGGCGGCAGTGAAGCTTTCTTT. Its translation: CAIRQDRGGSEAFF.

The CDR3 loop reads CASSSPGGGRAPGELFF. The CDR3 bases are TGTGCCAGCAGCTCCCCCGGGGGCGGGAGGGCCCCCGGGGAGCTGTTTTTT. The V and J genes are TRBV7-6 and TRBJ2-2, with 9 nucleotides matching TRBD2. V was clipped by 4 bases and J by 6 bases; unmatched bases: 12. CDR3 size: 17 residues. Germline values: CDR1 SGHVS, CDR2 FNYEAQ.

The DNA for the CDR3 is TGTGCCAGTAGTATTTCGACAGTCTATGGCTACACCTTC. It encodes CASSISTVYGYTF. V and J are TRBV19 and TRBJ1-2; D is possibly TRBD1 (5 bases). CDR1 and CDR2 (germline): LNHDA, SQIVND (reference sequence). V was pared by 3 bases and J by 4 bases, with 9 bases between. CDR3 length: 13 residues. Complete variable domain (other parts from reference TRBV19 and TRBJ1-2): DGGITQSPKYLFRKEGQNVTLSCEQNLNHDAMYWYRQDPGQGLRLIYYSQIVNDFQKGDIAEGYSVSREKKESFPLTVTSAQKNPTAFYLCASSISTVYGYTFGSGTRLTVV.

This clone has a single count. V gene TRBV3-1 (or the pseudogene TRBV3-2) combines with J gene TRBJ1-5; no clear D gene. There are 14 residues in the CDR3. The V and J ends lost 0 bases and 5 bases respectively, with 8 bases between them. Germline-derived CDR1 and CDR2 are LGHDT and YNNKEL (reference sequence). The chain's CDR3 is CASSQDLTDQPQHF. The CDR3 nucleotides read TGTGCCAGCAGCCAAGATCTAACCGATCAGCCCCAGCATTTT.